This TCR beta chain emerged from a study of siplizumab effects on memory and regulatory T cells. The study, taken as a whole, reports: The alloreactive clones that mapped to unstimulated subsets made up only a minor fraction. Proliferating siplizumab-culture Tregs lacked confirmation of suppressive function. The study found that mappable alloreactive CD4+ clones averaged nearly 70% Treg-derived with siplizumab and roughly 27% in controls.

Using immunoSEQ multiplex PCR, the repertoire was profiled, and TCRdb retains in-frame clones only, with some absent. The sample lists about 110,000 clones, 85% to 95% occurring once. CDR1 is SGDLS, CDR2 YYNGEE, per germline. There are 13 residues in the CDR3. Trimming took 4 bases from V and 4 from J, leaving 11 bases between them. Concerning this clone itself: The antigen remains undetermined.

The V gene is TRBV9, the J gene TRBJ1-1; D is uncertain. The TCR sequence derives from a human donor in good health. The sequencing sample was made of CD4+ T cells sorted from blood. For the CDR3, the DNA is TGTGCCAGCAGCCCCCAAGGAGGCACTGAAGCTTTCTTT. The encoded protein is CASSPQGGTEAFF.